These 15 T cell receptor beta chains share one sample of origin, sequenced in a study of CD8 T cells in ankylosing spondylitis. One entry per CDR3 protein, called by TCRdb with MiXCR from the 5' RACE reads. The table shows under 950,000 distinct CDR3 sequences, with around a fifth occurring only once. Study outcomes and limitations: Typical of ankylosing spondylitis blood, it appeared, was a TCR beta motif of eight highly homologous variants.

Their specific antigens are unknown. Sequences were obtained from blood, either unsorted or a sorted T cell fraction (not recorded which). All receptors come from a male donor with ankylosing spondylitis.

The CDR3 reads CASSPRGGYPNEQFF. In DNA, the CDR3 is TGTGCCAGCAGCCCCCGCGGGGGCTACCCCAATGAGCAGTTCTTC. V is TRBV11-1 and J is TRBJ2-1, with a tentative D call TRBD2 (7 bases). Germline V gene data show CDR1 as SGHAT and CDR2 as FQDESV (reference sequence). With 5 bases removed from V and 6 bases from J, the gap between germline ends came to 17 bases. The CDR3 is 15 residues long.

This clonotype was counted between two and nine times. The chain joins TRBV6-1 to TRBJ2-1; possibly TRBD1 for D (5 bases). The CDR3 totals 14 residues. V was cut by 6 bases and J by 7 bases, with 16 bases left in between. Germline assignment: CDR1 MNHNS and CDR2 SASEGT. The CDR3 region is CASSPPIAGNEQFF. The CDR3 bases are TGTGCCAGCAGCCCCCCAATTGCAGGGAATGAGCAGTTCTTC.

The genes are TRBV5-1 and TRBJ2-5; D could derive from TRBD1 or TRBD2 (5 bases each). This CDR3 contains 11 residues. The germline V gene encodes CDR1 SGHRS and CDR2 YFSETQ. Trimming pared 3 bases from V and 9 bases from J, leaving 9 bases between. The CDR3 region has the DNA TGCGCCAGCAGCTGGGGACCCGCCCAGTACTTC. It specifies CASSWGPAQYF.

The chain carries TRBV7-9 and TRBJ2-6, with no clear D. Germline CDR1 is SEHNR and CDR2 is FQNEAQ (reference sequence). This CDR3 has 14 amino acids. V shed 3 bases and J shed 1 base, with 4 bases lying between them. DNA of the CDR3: TGTGCCAGCAGCTTGATGTCTGGGGCCAACGTCCTGACTTTC. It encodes CASSLMSGANVLTF.

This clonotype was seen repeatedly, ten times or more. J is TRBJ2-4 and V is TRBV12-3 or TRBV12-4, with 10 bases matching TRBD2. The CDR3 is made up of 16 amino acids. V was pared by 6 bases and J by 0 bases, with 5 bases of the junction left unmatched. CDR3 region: CASSNLAGGAKNIQYF. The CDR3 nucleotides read TGTGCCAGCAGCAACTTAGCGGGAGGAGCCAAAAACATTCAGTACTTC.

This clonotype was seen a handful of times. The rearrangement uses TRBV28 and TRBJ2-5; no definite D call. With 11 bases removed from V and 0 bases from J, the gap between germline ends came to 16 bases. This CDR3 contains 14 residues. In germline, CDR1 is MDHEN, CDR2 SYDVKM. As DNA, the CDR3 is TGTGCCTCATCGCCCGCAGTATACCAAGAGACCCAGTACTTC. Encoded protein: CASSPAVYQETQYF.

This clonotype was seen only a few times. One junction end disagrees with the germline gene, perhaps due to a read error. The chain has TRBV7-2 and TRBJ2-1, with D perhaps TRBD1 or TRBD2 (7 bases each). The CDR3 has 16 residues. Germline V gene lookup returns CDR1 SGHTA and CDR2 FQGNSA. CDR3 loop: CASSPHQGGTGGPFDF. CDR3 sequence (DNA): TGTGCCAGCAGCCCGCACCAGGGGGGGACGGGGGGACCGTTCGACTTC.

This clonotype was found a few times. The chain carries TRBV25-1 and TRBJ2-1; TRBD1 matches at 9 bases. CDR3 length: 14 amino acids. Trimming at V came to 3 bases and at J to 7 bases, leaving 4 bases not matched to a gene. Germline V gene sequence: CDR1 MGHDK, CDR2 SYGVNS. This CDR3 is CASSDLGQGNEQFF. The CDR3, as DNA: TGTGCCAGCAGTGACTTAGGACAGGGGAATGAGCAGTTCTTC.

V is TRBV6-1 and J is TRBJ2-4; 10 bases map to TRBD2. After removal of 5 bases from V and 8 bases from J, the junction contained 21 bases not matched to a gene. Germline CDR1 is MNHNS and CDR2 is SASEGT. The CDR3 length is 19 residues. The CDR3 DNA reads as TGTGCCAGCAGTCCTTTTTTTCTAGCGGGGGTTTATCAAGAAGACATTCAGTACTTC. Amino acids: CASSPFFLAGVYQEDIQYF.

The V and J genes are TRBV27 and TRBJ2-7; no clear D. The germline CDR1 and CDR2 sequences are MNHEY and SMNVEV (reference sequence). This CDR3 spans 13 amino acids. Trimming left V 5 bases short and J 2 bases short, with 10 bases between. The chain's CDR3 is CASSAGSPYEQYF. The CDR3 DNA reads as TGTGCCAGCAGTGCCGGGTCACCCTACGAGCAGTACTTC.

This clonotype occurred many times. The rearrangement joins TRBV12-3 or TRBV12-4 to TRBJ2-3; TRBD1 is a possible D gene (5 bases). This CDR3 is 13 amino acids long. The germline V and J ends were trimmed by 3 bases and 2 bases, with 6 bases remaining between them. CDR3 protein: CASSLDTTDTQYF. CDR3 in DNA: TGTGCCAGCAGTTTGGACACCACAGATACGCAGTATTTT.

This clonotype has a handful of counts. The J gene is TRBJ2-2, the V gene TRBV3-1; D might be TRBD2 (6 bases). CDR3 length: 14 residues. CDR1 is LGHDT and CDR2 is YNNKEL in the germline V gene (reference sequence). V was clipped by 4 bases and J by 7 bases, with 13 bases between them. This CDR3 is CASSPTPGVGELFF. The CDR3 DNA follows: TGTGCCAGCAGCCCCACTCCGGGGGTCGGGGAGCTGTTTTTT.

The CDR3 reads CASSYPSWEGEQYF. CDR3 coding DNA: TGTGCCAGCAGTTACCCATCGTGGGAGGGCGAGCAGTACTTC. V and J are TRBV6-2 or TRBV6-3 and TRBJ2-7, with 7 bases fitting TRBD2. This CDR3 is 14 amino acids long. After removal of 2 bases from V and 6 bases from J, the junction contained 7 bases not matched to a gene. Looked up from germline, CDR1 is MNHEY and CDR2 is SVGEGT.

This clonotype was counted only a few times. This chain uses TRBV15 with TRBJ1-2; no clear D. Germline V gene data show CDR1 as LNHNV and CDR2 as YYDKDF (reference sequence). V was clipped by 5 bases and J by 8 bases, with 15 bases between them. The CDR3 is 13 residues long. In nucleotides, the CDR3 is TGTGCCACCAGCGAGGAACCTTTGTGGGGCTACACCTTC. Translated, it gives CATSEEPLWGYTF.

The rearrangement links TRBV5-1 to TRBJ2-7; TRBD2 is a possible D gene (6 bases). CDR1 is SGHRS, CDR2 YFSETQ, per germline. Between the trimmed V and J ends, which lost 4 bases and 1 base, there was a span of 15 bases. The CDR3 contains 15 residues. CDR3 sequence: CASSGGTATSYEQYF. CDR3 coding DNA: TGCGCCAGCAGCGGCGGGACGGCGACTTCCTACGAGCAGTACTTC. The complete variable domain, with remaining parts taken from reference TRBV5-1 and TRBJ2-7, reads KAGVTQTPRYLIKTRGQQVTLSCSPISGHRSVSWYQQTPGQGLQFLFEYFSETQRNKGNFPGRFSGRQFSNSRSEMNVSTLELGDSALYLCASSGGTATSYEQYFGPGTRLTVT.